These 10 T cell receptor beta chains share one sample of origin, sequenced in a study of blood T cell repertoires in COVID-19 (TCRdb year 2020). Library prep was done by the immunoSEQ multiplex PCR assay. TCRdb re-hosts the immuneACCESS table, in-frame sequences only. Its copies lack some clones; in the studies checked, an unresolved V gene accounts for under half of them, and the cause for the rest is not known. The sample table holds 95,000 to 120,000 clones, of which over 65% were seen once. The top ten clones comprise about 8.5% of the sample. Source material: peripheral blood. Receptors were obtained from a woman aged 40 to 50 with acute or convalescent COVID-19.

This clone was seen a few times. The chain employs TRBV3-1 (or the pseudogene TRBV3-2) and TRBJ1-2; tentative D call: TRBD1 (6 bases). CDR3 length: 15 amino acids. The ends were cut back, 1 base at V and 4 bases at J, with 13 bases in the middle. Germline assignment: CDR1 LGHDT and CDR2 YNNKEL (reference sequence). CDR3 sequence (DNA): TGTGCCAGCAGCCAAGGAGGGGGGGGTACCTATGGCTACACCTTC. Protein sequence: CASSQGGGGTYGYTF.

The rearrangement uses TRBV5-4 and TRBJ1-2; 7 bases are shared with TRBD1. This CDR3 has 14 amino acids. The junction had 11 bases not matched to a gene; V was cut back by 4 bases and J by 8 bases. Germline V gives CDR1 SGHNT, CDR2 YYREEE (reference sequence). CDR3 in DNA: TGTGCCAGCAGCCAGGATACAGGGGCGGGAGGCTACACCTTC. Translating it yields CASSQDTGAGGYTF.

The rearrangement links TRBV5-6 to TRBJ2-4; the D gene is possibly TRBD2 (5 bases). In germline, CDR1 is SGHDT, CDR2 YYEEEE. The V and J ends lost 3 bases and 4 bases respectively, with 8 bases between them. The CDR3 totals 13 residues. The CDR3 DNA reads TGTGCCAGCAGCTCGGGCGGGAAAAACATTCAGTACTTC. Translated, it gives CASSSGGKNIQYF.

This clone was seen once. The chain recombines TRBV30 with TRBJ2-3; TRBD2 matches at 12 bases. Germline assignment: CDR1 GTSNPN and CDR2 SVGIG (reference sequence). The CDR3 is made up of 14 amino acids. Germline trimming cut 2 bases from V and 5 bases from J; bases unmatched to any gene: 2. The CDR3 nucleotides are TGTGCCTGGAGTCTAGCGGGGGGGTTAGATACGCAGTATTTT. Its protein is CAWSLAGGLDTQYF.

The chain couples TRBV28 to TRBJ2-6; 7 bases are shared with TRBD1. CDR3 length equals 19 residues. The trim removed 6 bases at V and 0 bases at J, leaving 14 bases unmatched. Germline V gene data show CDR1 as MDHEN and CDR2 as SYDVKM. Here the CDR3 DNA reads TGTGCCAGCAGGGCTAACAGGGGCAGGTCCCTCTCTGGGGCCAACGTCCTGACTTTC. Amino acid sequence: CASRANRGRSLSGANVLTF. The full variable domain, with the rest looked up from reference TRBV28 and TRBJ2-6, is DVKVTQSSRYLVKRTGEKVFLECVQDMDHENMFWYRQDPGLGLRLIYFSYDVKMKEKGDIPEGYSVSREKKERFSLILESASTNQTSMYLCASRANRGRSLSGANVLTFGAGSRLTVL.

The chain has TRBV10-3 and TRBJ2-7; the D is unclear. CDR3 length: 13 amino acids. Germline-derived CDR1 and CDR2 are ENHRY and SYGVKD. V was clipped by 2 bases and J by 9 bases, with 14 bases between them. The CDR3 loop reads CAISEDERFGQYF. In DNA form, the CDR3 reads TGTGCCATCAGTGAGGACGAGCGCTTCGGGCAGTACTTC.

This rearrangement joins TRBV12-5 to TRBJ2-3, with 8 bases that match TRBD1. Germline V lookup: CDR1 LGHNT, CDR2 FRNRAP. CDR3 length: 15 amino acids. V was clipped by 6 bases and J by 0 bases; unmatched bases: 5. The CDR3 protein is CASGRDRGSTDTQYF. For the CDR3, the DNA is TGTGCTAGTGGCCGAGACAGGGGAAGCACAGATACGCAGTATTTT. Using reference TRBV12-5 and TRBJ2-3 for the parts outside the CDR3, the full variable domain is DARVTQTPRHKVTEMGQEVTMRCQPILGHNTVFWYRQTMMQGLELLAYFRNRAPLDDSGMPKDRFSAEMPDATLATLKIQPSEPRDSAVYFCASGRDRGSTDTQYFGPGTRLTVL.

The chain links TRBV5-4 to TRBJ1-6; the D is unclear. This CDR3 is built from 14 residues. Germline CDR1 and CDR2: SGHNT and YYREEE (reference sequence). Trimming cost V 1 base and J 7 bases, with 9 bases left between them. For the CDR3, the DNA is TGTGCCAGCAGCTTGCGTGGGGAGAATTCACCCCTCCACTTT. Amino acid sequence: CASSLRGENSPLHF.

This clone came up once. The chain joins TRBV6-5 to TRBJ1-2, with TRBD1 matching 11 bases. Germline trimming cut 6 bases from V and 5 bases from J; bases unmatched to any gene: 8. Germline assignment: CDR1 MNHEY and CDR2 SVGAGI. The CDR3 is 15 residues long. The CDR3 nucleotides are TGTGCCAGCAGGTCGGGACAGGGGGGACTATATGGCTACACCTTC. It is translated as CASRSGQGGLYGYTF.

CDR3 sequence: CASSEFKQGAGYEQYF. The CDR3 region has the DNA TGCGCCAGCAGTGAGTTTAAACAGGGGGCAGGCTACGAGCAGTACTTC. The chain couples TRBV10-1 to TRBJ2-7; 9 bases align to TRBD1. Losses at the gene ends were 1 base for V and 3 bases for J; bases not matched to a gene: 7. The CDR3 is 16 residues long. Germline V CDR1 and CDR2: WNHNN, SYGVQD (reference sequence).